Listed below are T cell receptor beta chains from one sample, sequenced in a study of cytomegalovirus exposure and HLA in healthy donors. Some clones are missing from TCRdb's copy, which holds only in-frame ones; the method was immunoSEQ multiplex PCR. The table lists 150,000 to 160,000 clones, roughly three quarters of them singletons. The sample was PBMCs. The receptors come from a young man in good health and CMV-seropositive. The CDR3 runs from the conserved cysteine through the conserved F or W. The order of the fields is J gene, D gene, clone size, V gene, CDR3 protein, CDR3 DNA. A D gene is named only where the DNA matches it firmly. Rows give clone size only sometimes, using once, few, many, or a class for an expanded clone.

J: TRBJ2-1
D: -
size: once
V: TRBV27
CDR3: CASSLQGGTYNEQFF
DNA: TGTGCCAGCAGTTTACAGGGTGGGACCTACAATGAGCAGTTCTTC

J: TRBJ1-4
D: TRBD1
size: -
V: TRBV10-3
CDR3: CAISERDRGNEKLFF
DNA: TGTGCCATCAGTGAGAGGGACAGGGGAAATGAAAAACTGTTTTTT

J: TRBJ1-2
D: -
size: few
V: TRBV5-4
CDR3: CASSPEMQGNYGYTF
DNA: TGTGCCAGCAGCCCGGAAATGCAGGGCAACTATGGCTACACCTTC

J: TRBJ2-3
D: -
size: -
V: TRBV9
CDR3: CASSVEGVTSTDTQYF
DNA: TGTGCCAGCAGCGTAGAAGGGGTCACTAGCACAGATACGCAGTATTTT

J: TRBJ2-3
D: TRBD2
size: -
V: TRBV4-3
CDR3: CASSQELAGGVDTQYF
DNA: TGCGCCAGCAGCCAAGAACTAGCGGGGGGGGTAGATACGCAGTATTTT

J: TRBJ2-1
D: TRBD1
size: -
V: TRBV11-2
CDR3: CASSAGLRTGDEQFF
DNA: TGTGCCAGCAGCGCTGGCTTGCGGACAGGGGATGAGCAGTTCTTC

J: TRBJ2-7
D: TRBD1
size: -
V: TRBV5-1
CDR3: CASSFGTGPYEQYF
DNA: TGCGCCAGCAGCTTCGGGACAGGGCCCTACGAGCAGTACTTC

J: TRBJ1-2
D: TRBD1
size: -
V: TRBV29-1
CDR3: CSVGGAGGPYGYTF
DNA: TGCAGCGTTGGTGGTGCAGGGGGCCCCTATGGCTACACCTTC

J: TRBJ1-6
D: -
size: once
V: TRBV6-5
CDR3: CASSYGPGVFNSPLHF
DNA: TGTGCCAGCAGTTATGGGCCAGGGGTTTTTAATTCACCCCTCCACTTT

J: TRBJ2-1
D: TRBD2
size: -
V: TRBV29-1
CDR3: CSVMVGGGPSYNEQFF
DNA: TGCAGCGTTATGGTGGGGGGAGGGCCCTCCTACAATGAGCAGTTCTTC

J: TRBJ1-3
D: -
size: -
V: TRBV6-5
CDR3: CASSSSRQFSGNTIYF
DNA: TGTGCCAGCAGTTCCTCGAGACAGTTTAGTGGAAACACCATATATTTT

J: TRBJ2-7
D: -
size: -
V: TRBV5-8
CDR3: CASSPPIQASDEQYF
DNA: TGTGCCAGCAGCCCCCCCATACAGGCTTCGGACGAGCAGTACTTC

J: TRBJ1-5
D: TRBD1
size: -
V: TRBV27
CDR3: CASSQWDRGTNQPQHF
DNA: TGTGCCAGCAGTCAGTGGGACAGGGGGACCAATCAGCCCCAGCATTTT

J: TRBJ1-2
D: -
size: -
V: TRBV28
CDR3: CASSLHSGAFGNGYTF
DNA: TGTGCCAGCAGTCTCCACTCAGGGGCCTTCGGGAATGGCTACACCTTC

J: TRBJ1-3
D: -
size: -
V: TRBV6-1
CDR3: CASATGSGSGNTIYF
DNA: TGTGCCAGTGCGACAGGATCCGGCTCTGGAAACACCATATATTTT

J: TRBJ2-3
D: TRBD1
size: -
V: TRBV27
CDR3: CASSNTGGLTIGQYF
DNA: TGTGCCAGCAGCAATACAGGGGGCCTCACCATCGGGCAGTATTTT

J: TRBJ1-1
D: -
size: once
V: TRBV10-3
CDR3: CAIQDRWNTEAFF
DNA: TGTGCCATTCAGGACAGATGGAACACTGAAGCTTTCTTT

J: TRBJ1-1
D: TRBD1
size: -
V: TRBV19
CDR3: CASRDRENTEAFF
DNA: TGTGCCAGCAGGGACAGGGAGAACACTGAAGCTTTCTTT

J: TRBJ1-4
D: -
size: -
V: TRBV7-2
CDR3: CASSLGGAGGAFEKLFF
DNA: TGTGCCAGCAGCTTAGGGGGAGCGGGTGGGGCATTTGAAAAACTGTTTTTT

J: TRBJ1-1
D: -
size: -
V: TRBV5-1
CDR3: CASSSSRDTGNTEAFF
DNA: TGCGCCAGCAGCTCAAGCCGGGACACGGGGAACACTGAAGCTTTCTTT

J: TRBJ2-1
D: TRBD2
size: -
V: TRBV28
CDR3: CASSTPGLANHEQFF
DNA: TGTGCCAGCAGTACGCCGGGACTAGCGAACCATGAGCAGTTCTTC

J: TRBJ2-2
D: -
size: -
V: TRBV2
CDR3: CASRWTETTGELFF
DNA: TGTGCCAGCAGGTGGACAGAAACGACCGGGGAGCTGTTTTTT

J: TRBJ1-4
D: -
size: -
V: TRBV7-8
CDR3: CASSQQGWAFEKLFF
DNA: TGTGCCAGCAGCCAGCAGGGATGGGCCTTTGAAAAACTGTTTTTT

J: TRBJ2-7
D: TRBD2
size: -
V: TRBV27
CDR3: CASSRTSGGAYEQYF
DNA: TGTGCCAGCAGTCGGACTAGCGGGGGAGCCTACGAGCAGTACTTC